These T cell receptor beta chains were read from a single sample in a study of cytomegalovirus exposure and HLA in healthy donors. The repertoire was sequenced with immunoSEQ multiplex PCR; TCRdb's copy has only in-frame clones and lacks some. Of some 180,000 clones listed, roughly 87% are singletons. The specimen sequenced was PBMCs. Every receptor here comes from a girl under three years old in good health and CMV-seronegative. Each CDR3 is given without its conserved first and last residue. Each record gives: CDR3 protein, CDR3 length, V gene, J gene, clone size. Where a row states a size, it is once, few, many or the class of an expanded clone; other rows omit it.

cdr3_aa: ASSKPGLFGNQPQH; cdr3_length: 14; v_call: TRBV19; j_call: TRBJ1-5; clone_size: NA
cdr3_aa: ASSQDTGLTYNEQF; cdr3_length: 14; v_call: TRBV4-1; j_call: TRBJ2-1; clone_size: NA
cdr3_aa: ASSPSPGGRLHSSSTDTQY; cdr3_length: 19; v_call: TRBV4-1; j_call: TRBJ2-3; clone_size: NA
cdr3_aa: ASRWDRRSGELF; cdr3_length: 12; v_call: TRBV19; j_call: TRBJ2-2; clone_size: NA
cdr3_aa: ASSFDTERLAGELF; cdr3_length: 14; v_call: TRBV13; j_call: TRBJ2-2; clone_size: NA
cdr3_aa: ASSEMGGDQPQH; cdr3_length: 12; v_call: TRBV2; j_call: TRBJ1-5; clone_size: once
cdr3_aa: ASSSEKRGNSEQF; cdr3_length: 13; v_call: TRBV7-3; j_call: TRBJ2-1; clone_size: NA
cdr3_aa: ASSVDASRQF; cdr3_length: 10; v_call: TRBV9; j_call: TRBJ2-1; clone_size: few
cdr3_aa: ASSLLGQGGYEQY; cdr3_length: 13; v_call: TRBV5-5; j_call: TRBJ2-7; clone_size: NA
cdr3_aa: ASSENPPWGALGGTTREQY; cdr3_length: 19; v_call: TRBV6-1; j_call: TRBJ2-7; clone_size: NA
cdr3_aa: ASSRDRSYEQY; cdr3_length: 11; v_call: TRBV4-3; j_call: NA; clone_size: NA
cdr3_aa: ASSSQPRPPGQRQPQH; cdr3_length: 16; v_call: TRBV27; j_call: TRBJ1-5; clone_size: NA
cdr3_aa: ARQLGTGVTYEQY; cdr3_length: 13; v_call: TRBV2; j_call: TRBJ2-7; clone_size: NA
cdr3_aa: ASSQDGREGAF; cdr3_length: 11; v_call: TRBV4-3; j_call: TRBJ1-1; clone_size: few
cdr3_aa: ASSQDSAPNTGELF; cdr3_length: 14; v_call: TRBV4-1; j_call: TRBJ2-2; clone_size: NA
cdr3_aa: ASSPSVSEKLF; cdr3_length: 11; v_call: TRBV5-1; j_call: TRBJ1-4; clone_size: NA
cdr3_aa: ASSFRGLAGTHEQY; cdr3_length: 14; v_call: TRBV11-3; j_call: TRBJ2-7; clone_size: NA
cdr3_aa: ASSSSTGTIQETQY; cdr3_length: 14; v_call: TRBV7-8; j_call: TRBJ2-5; clone_size: NA
cdr3_aa: ASSPKGAAETQY; cdr3_length: 12; v_call: TRBV5-4; j_call: TRBJ2-5; clone_size: NA
cdr3_aa: SVGVGRSYEQY; cdr3_length: 11; v_call: TRBV29-1; j_call: TRBJ2-7; clone_size: NA
cdr3_aa: SSSSPSGVYEQY; cdr3_length: 12; v_call: TRBV7-9; j_call: TRBJ2-7; clone_size: NA
cdr3_aa: ASTPPAGGTDTQY; cdr3_length: 13; v_call: TRBV6-5; j_call: TRBJ2-3; clone_size: NA
cdr3_aa: ASSALTSGRTYEQY; cdr3_length: 14; v_call: TRBV27; j_call: TRBJ2-7; clone_size: NA
cdr3_aa: ASSDPNRGSIRGYT; cdr3_length: 14; v_call: TRBV7-2; j_call: TRBJ1-2; clone_size: NA
cdr3_aa: ASSVAPGGYSYEQY; cdr3_length: 14; v_call: TRBV9; j_call: TRBJ2-7; clone_size: once
cdr3_aa: ASKDQGMGTEAF; cdr3_length: 12; v_call: TRBV19; j_call: TRBJ1-1; clone_size: NA
cdr3_aa: ASSLMPRAKIETQY; cdr3_length: 14; v_call: TRBV7-3; j_call: TRBJ2-5; clone_size: once
cdr3_aa: ASSQIGTGEQY; cdr3_length: 11; v_call: TRBV4-1; j_call: TRBJ2-7; clone_size: NA
cdr3_aa: ASSSFKAGLTYNEQF; cdr3_length: 15; v_call: TRBV4-3; j_call: TRBJ2-1; clone_size: NA
cdr3_aa: ASSLAGGSSYEQY; cdr3_length: 13; v_call: TRBV7-2; j_call: TRBJ2-7; clone_size: NA
cdr3_aa: ASSVTRTGISGNTIY; cdr3_length: 15; v_call: TRBV9; j_call: TRBJ1-3; clone_size: NA
cdr3_aa: ASSWTGAGSYEQY; cdr3_length: 13; v_call: TRBV27; j_call: TRBJ2-7; clone_size: NA
cdr3_aa: ASSLTGAYEQY; cdr3_length: 11; v_call: TRBV18; j_call: TRBJ2-7; clone_size: NA
cdr3_aa: AIQGTLKNTGELF; cdr3_length: 13; v_call: TRBV10-3; j_call: TRBJ2-2; clone_size: NA
cdr3_aa: ASSVQGPFNYGYT; cdr3_length: 13; v_call: TRBV5-1; j_call: TRBJ1-2; clone_size: NA